The clone carrying this T cell receptor (beta chain) was found many times. Its specificity is not known. Using unique molecular identifiers, the investigators prepared the TCRbeta library. Via MiXCR, TCRdb re-called the PCR reads, giving one row per CDR3 protein. The sample holds fewer than 1 million distinct CDR3 sequences, less than 20% seen once. These data come from a study of T-cell reconstitution after alpha-beta-depleted transplantation in children. The CDR3 totals 15 residues. Trimming left V 4 bases short and J 2 bases short, with 12 bases between. Germline values: CDR1 MGHRA, CDR2 YSYEKL. Study results and caveats: T cells produced anew were the main source of T-cell counts and diversity one year after transplant. In patients about two months after transplant, alpha-beta T cells reportedly arose from several hundred expanded graft clones.

Sample: PBMCs, mostly from graft donor cells, taken 360 days after TCRalphabeta/CD19-depleted stem cell transplant. This TCR came from a male patient younger than 18 who had a stem cell transplant for acute lymphoblastic leukemia, so the T cells may come from the graft donor. The chain is built from TRBV4-1 and TRBJ1-5; D perhaps matches TRBD1 (5 bases). The CDR3 region has the DNA TGCGCCAGCAGCCCAGAGCGGGGGGGCAATCAGCCCCAGCATTTT. Amino acids: CASSPERGGNQPQHF.